This entry describes one T cell receptor (beta chain). No antigen is known for it. A much larger clone differs by one base, so this may be a read error. The data were taken from a study of blood T cells in healthy people across ages. A second about 6 to 12 cycle PCR used barcoded and J-beta primers. TCRdb independently ran MiXCR on the 5' RACE reads; one entry per CDR3 protein. The sample has around 870,000 distinct CDR3 sequences, around 28% seen once; the top ten hold approximately 15%. Overall study results and limits: Because sorting was not performed, PBMCs prevented conclusive naive versus antigen-experienced comparison.

The CDR3 runs 15 residues. Germline V lookup: CDR1 SNHLY, CDR2 FYNNEI. This TCR derives from a woman aged 80 or over in good health. The chain joins TRBV2 to TRBJ2-1; 12 nucleotides align to TRBD1. The end of the DNA fits TRBJ2-7 better, so the J call may be wrong. The sample taken for sequencing was blood. CDR3 in DNA: TGTGCCAGCAGTGGGGACAGGGGGCCCTACAATGAGCAGTACTTC. Translation: CASSGDRGPYNEQYF.